The source of this T cell receptor beta chain is a study of naive and memory T cell subsets. Study-level points and caveats: Far more TCRs reportedly came from tuberculin skin test site biopsies.

The V gene end was trimmed by 2 bases and the J gene end by 2 bases; junction bases not matched to a gene: 3. The CDR3 length is 16 residues. Germline lookup yields CDR1 SGDLS and CDR2 YYNGEE. Treatment of the sample: skin biopsy from PPD injection site in Mantoux-positive individual. An oligonucleotide containing a UMI was ligated to the 3' end of TCR cDNA. Reverse transcription used DNase-treated unsorted total RNA, aiming for about 1 to 1000 ng. This clonotype came up a few times. Its antigen is unknown. The SP2 primer and nested alpha and beta constant region primers amplified ligated cDNA in four rounds. Reverse transcription of blood and skin TCR RNA was primed at alpha and beta constant regions. Each CDR3 protein is one row after TCRdb ran MiXCR on the UMI-ligation and nested PCR reads. The table includes tens of thousands of distinct CDR3 sequences, about 7.4% detected once.

This clonotype was sampled from an adult in good health. This chain links TRBV9 with TRBJ2-3; 12 bases fit TRBD2. Specimen: skin, collected from a tuberculin skin test site. The CDR3 DNA sequence: TGTGCCAGCAGCGTTACTAGCGGGGGGTACACAGATACGCAGTATTTT. Amino acid sequence: CASSVTSGGYTDTQYF.